This T cell receptor beta chain was found in a study of T cells in Graves' hyperthyroidism and ophthalmopathy. This clonotype has a count of ten or more. What it binds is unknown. This CDR3 contains 15 residues. Per the germline V gene, CDR1 is MNHNS and CDR2 is SASEGT. V lost 4 bases, J lost 2 bases, and 6 bases stayed unmatched. What was amplified from RNA transcripts were TCR beta CDR3 regions. First-round RT-PCR targeting the TCR CDR3 was performed with the HTBI primer set. TCRdb used MiXCR to reprocess the multiplex PCR reads, holding one entry per CDR3 protein. This table has about 560,000 distinct CDR3 sequences, 16% appearing once. Those with hyperthyroidism were 18 to 65 years old, newly diagnosed, and ill for under 2 months. Overall study results and limits: Blood also carried most thyroid clonotypes expanded above 0.001.

The clonotype comes from a woman between 18 and 30 years old with Graves' hyperthyroidism. The sequencing input was blood. The rearrangement links TRBV6-1 to TRBJ2-3; 7 bases are a match to TRBD2. CDR3 protein: CASSASGSLTDTQYF. The CDR3 DNA follows: TGTGCCAGCAGTGCTAGCGGATCCCTCACAGATACGCAGTATTTT.